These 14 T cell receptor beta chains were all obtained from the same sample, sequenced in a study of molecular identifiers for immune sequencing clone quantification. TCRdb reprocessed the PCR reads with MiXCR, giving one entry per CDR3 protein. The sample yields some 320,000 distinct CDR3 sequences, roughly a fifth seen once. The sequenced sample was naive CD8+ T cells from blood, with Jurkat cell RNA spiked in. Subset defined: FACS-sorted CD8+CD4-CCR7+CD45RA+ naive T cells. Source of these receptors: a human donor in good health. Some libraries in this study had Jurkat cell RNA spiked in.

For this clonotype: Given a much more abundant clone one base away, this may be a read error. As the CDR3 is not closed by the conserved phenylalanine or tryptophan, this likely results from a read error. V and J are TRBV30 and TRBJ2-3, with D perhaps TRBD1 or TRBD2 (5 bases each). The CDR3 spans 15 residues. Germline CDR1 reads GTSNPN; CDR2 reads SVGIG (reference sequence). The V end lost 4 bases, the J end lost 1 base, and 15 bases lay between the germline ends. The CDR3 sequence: CAWTFLGTGTDTQYY. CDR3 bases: TGTGCCTGGACCTTCTTGGGGACGGGCACAGATACGCAGTATTAT.

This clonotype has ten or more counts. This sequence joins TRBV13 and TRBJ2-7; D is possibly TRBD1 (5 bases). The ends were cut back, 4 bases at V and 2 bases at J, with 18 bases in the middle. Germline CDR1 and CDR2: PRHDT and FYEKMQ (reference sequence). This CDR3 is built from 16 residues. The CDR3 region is CASSSLDRDSPYEQYF. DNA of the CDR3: TGTGCCAGCAGCTCTCTCGACAGAGACTCCCCCTACGAGCAGTACTTC. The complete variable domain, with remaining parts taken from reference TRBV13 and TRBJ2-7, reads AAGVIQSPRHLIKEKRETATLKCYPIPRHDTVYWYQQGPGQDPQFLISFYEKMQSDKGSIPDRFSAQQFSDYHSELNMSSLELGDSALYFCASSSLDRDSPYEQYFGPGTRLTVT.

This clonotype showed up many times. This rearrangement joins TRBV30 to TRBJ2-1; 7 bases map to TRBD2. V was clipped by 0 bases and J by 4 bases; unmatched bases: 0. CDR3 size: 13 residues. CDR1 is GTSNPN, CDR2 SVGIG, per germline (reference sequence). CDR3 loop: CAWSVLAYNEQFF. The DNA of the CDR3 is TGTGCCTGGAGTGTACTAGCGTACAATGAGCAGTTCTTC.

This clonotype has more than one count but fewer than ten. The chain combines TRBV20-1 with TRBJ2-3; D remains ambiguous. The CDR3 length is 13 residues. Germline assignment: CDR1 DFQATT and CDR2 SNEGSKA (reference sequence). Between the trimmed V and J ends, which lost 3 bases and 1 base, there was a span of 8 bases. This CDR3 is CSARVGGTDTQYF. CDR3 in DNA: TGCAGTGCTAGGGTGGGTGGCACAGATACGCAGTATTTT.

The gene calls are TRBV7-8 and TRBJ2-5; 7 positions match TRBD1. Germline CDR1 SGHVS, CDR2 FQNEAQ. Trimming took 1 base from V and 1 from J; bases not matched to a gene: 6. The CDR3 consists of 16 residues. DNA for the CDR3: TGTGCCAGCAGCTTAGAGTCGACAGGGCCCCAAGAGACCCAGTACTTC. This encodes CASSLESTGPQETQYF.

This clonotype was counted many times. The CDR3 loop is CASSHIIGTSNSNQPQHF. In DNA, the CDR3 is TGTGCCAGCAGTCACATTATAGGTACATCGAATAGCAATCAGCCCCAGCATTTT. The V gene is TRBV7-2, the J gene TRBJ1-5; the D is unclear. This CDR3 is built from 18 residues. V dropped 6 bases and J dropped 0 bases, with 21 bases sitting between them. Germline assignment: CDR1 SGHTA and CDR2 FQGNSA.

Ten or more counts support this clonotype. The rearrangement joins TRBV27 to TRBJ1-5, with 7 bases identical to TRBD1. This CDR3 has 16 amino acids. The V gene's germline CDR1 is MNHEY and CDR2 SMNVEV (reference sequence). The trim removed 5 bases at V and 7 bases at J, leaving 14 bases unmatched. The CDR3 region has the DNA TGTGCCAGCAGTCACAGAGGCTCTAGGGGGCGGCAGCCCCAGCATTTT. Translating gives CASSHRGSRGRQPQHF.

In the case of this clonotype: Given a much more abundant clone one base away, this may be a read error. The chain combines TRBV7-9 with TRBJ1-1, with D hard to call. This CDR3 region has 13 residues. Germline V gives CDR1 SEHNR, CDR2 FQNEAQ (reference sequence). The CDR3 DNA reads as TGTGTCAGCAAGGACGGAAAACTCACTGAAGCTTTCTTT. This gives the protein CVSKDGKLTEAFF.

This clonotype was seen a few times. The CDR3 sequence: CSARDEGAAKNIQYF. CDR3 DNA sequence: TGCAGTGCTAGAGATGAAGGGGCAGCCAAAAACATTCAGTACTTC. The chain carries TRBV20-1 and TRBJ2-4; perhaps TRBD1 as D (5 bases). Deletions cut 0 bases from V and 0 bases from J, with 9 bases between. The CDR3 covers 15 residues. CDR1 and CDR2 from the germline V gene are DFQATT and SNEGSKA (reference sequence).

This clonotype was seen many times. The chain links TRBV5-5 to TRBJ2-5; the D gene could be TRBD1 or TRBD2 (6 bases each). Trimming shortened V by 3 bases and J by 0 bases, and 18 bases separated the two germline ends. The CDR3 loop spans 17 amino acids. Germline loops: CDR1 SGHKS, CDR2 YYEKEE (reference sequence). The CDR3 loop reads CASSWPGAMVNQETQYF. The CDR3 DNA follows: TGTGCCAGCAGCTGGCCGGGGGCCATGGTAAACCAAGAGACCCAGTACTTC.

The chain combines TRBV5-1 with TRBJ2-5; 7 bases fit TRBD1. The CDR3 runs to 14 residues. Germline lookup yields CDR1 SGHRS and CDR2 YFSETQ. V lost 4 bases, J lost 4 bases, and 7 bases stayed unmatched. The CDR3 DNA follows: TGCGCCAGCAGCCTTGACAGGGTGGGAGAGACCCAGTACTTC. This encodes CASSLDRVGETQYF.

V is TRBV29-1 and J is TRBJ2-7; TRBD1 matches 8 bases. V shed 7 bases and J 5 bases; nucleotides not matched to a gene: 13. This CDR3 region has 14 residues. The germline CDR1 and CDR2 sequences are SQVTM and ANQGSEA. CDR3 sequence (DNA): TGCAGCGCCCAAGGACAGGGAAGCAACAACGAGCAGTACTTC. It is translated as CSAQGQGSNNEQYF.

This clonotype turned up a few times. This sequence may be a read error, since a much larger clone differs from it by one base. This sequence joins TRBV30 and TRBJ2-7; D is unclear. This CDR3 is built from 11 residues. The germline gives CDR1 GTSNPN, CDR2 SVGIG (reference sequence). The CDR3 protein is CAWHGAYEQHF. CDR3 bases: TGTGCCTGGCACGGAGCCTACGAGCAGCACTTC.

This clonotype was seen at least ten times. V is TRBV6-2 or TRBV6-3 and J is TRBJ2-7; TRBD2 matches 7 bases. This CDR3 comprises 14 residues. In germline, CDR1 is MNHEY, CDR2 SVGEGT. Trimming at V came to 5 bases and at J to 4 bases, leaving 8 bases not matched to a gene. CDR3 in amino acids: CASSTTLAEYEQYF. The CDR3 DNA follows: TGTGCCAGCAGTACGACGCTAGCGGAATACGAGCAGTACTTC.